Below are 13 T cell receptor beta chains sequenced from a single sample in a study of T cell responses to AZD1222 COVID-19 vaccine. Data came from immunoSEQ multiplex PCR; TCRdb stores just in-frame clones and leaves some out. The table has some 170,000 clones, about 90% seen once; the top ten hold more than 3.5%. The input for sequencing was peripheral blood, taken 28 days after the second dose of the MenACWY control vaccine. The source is an adult who received the MenACWY meningococcal vaccine as a control.

This sequence joins TRBV5-1 and TRBJ2-1, with 9 positions matching TRBD2. The CDR3 spans 17 residues. CDR1 SGHRS and CDR2 YFSETQ come from the germline V gene. The ends lost 2 bases at V and 4 bases at J; junction bases unmatched: 10. The CDR3 DNA sequence: TGCGCCAGCAGCTTATGGTTGAGCGGGGGGTCTTACAATGAGCAGTTCTTC. This translates into CASSLWLSGGSYNEQFF.

This chain uses TRBV12-3 or TRBV12-4 with TRBJ2-3; D could derive from TRBD1 or TRBD2 (5 bases each). V lost 5 bases, J lost 6 bases, and 6 bases lay in between. The CDR3 is 11 amino acids. As DNA, the CDR3 is TGTGCCAGCAGTGAGGGGGATACGCAGTATTTT. This gives the protein CASSEGDTQYF.

The J gene is TRBJ2-7, the V gene TRBV2; D is unclear. Trimming stripped 9 bases from V and 2 bases from J, with 17 bases between. The germline gives CDR1 SNHLY, CDR2 FYNNEI. The CDR3 extends over 14 amino acids. CDR3 in DNA: TGTGCCAGAACAGCGATTCTCTCCACCTACGAGCAGTACTTC. Its protein is CARTAILSTYEQYF.

The chain couples TRBV18 to TRBJ2-2; TRBD1 matches at 7 bases. The junction had 4 bases not matched to a gene; V was cut back by 3 bases and J by 6 bases. This CDR3 spans 14 amino acids. Germline V CDR1 and CDR2: KGHSH, LQKENI. The CDR3 DNA is TGTGCCAGCTCACCCGACAGGGCCCCCGGGGAGCTGTTTTTT. Its translation is CASSPDRAPGELFF.

This chain links TRBV28 with TRBJ2-7; possible D gene TRBD2, 6 bases. CDR1 MDHEN and CDR2 SYDVKM come from the germline V gene. CDR3 size: 13 residues. V dropped 8 bases and J dropped 3 bases, with 14 bases sitting between them. CDR3 amino acids: CASRDLHFYEQYF. The DNA of the CDR3 is TGTGCCAGCCGGGACTTACATTTCTACGAGCAGTACTTC.

The chain recombines TRBV6-5 with TRBJ2-5; 8 bases are shared with TRBD2. The V gene's germline CDR1 is MNHEY and CDR2 SVGAGI. The CDR3 extends over 15 amino acids. J gave up 2 bases and V 2 bases, and 4 bases lay outside the gene matches. CDR3 in amino acids: CASSYGLAGQETQYF. The CDR3 coding sequence is TGTGCCAGCAGTTACGGCTTAGCGGGGCAAGAGACCCAGTACTTC.

The chain links TRBV7-9 to TRBJ2-1, with 10 bases fitting TRBD2. This CDR3 has 15 residues. Looked up from germline, CDR1 is SEHNR and CDR2 is FQNEAQ (reference sequence). Unmatched junction bases numbered 7, after V lost 4 bases and J lost 7 bases. CDR3 protein: CASSSSGSISNEQFF. The CDR3 nucleotides are TGTGCCAGCAGCTCTAGCGGGAGTATATCGAATGAGCAGTTCTTC.

V gene TRBV27 combines with J gene TRBJ2-7, with TRBD1 identical over 7 bases. Unmatched junction bases numbered 12, after V lost 7 bases and J lost 6 bases. Germline CDR1 reads MNHEY; CDR2 reads SMNVEV (reference sequence). The CDR3 has 14 residues. The CDR3 DNA reads as TGTGCCAGCATAAGAGACAGGGATTATCGCGAGCAGTACTTC. Protein sequence: CASIRDRDYREQYF.

This clone was recorded once. The chain couples TRBV2 to TRBJ1-2, with TRBD1 identical over 12 bases. The CDR3 is made up of 16 amino acids. Trimming cost V 2 bases and J 8 bases; bases outside gene matches: 9. Germline CDR1 and CDR2: SNHLY and FYNNEI. CDR3 residues: CASSELGTGGFRGYTF. The DNA of the CDR3 is TGTGCCAGCAGTGAATTAGGGACAGGGGGCTTTCGGGGCTACACCTTC.

The rearrangement uses TRBV5-4 and TRBJ2-7; 7 bases are a match to TRBD1. The ends lost 0 bases at V and 0 bases at J; junction bases unmatched: 6. CDR3 length: 16 residues. Germline assignment: CDR1 SGHNT and CDR2 YYREEE (reference sequence). CDR3 protein: CASSLGGTAISYEQYF. The CDR3, as DNA: TGTGCCAGCAGCTTGGGGGGGACAGCCATCTCCTACGAGCAGTACTTC.

This clone is a singleton in its sample. V is TRBV30 and J is TRBJ2-3; D may be TRBD1 (6 bases). The length of the CDR3 is 14 residues. The V and J ends lost 5 bases and 3 bases respectively, with 15 bases between them. Germline V CDR1 and CDR2: GTSNPN, SVGIG (reference sequence). CDR3: CAWDWDTRTDTQYF. DNA of the CDR3: TGTGCCTGGGACTGGGACACCCGAACAGATACGCAGTATTTT. The whole variable domain, remainder taken from reference TRBV30 and TRBJ2-3, is SQTIHQWPATLVQPVGSPLSLECTVEGTSNPNLYWYRQAAGRGLQLLFYSVGIGQISSEVPQNLSASRPQDRQFILSSKKLLLSDSGFYLCAWDWDTRTDTQYFGPGTRLTVL.

V gene TRBV30 combines with J gene TRBJ2-5; the match to TRBD1 covers 7 bases. The CDR3 runs 14 residues. The V segment lost 5 bases and the J segment 1 base; nucleotides outside the gene matches: 7. Germline values: CDR1 GTSNPN, CDR2 SVGIG (reference sequence). The chain's CDR3 is CAWGMKGAQETQYF. CDR3 DNA sequence: TGTGCCTGGGGGATGAAGGGGGCCCAAGAGACCCAGTACTTC.

CDR3 DNA: TGTGCCAGTAGGGAAACCCCAGCGGGAGGGACAGATACGCAGTATTTT. Translating it yields CASRETPAGGTDTQYF. The chain couples TRBV19 to TRBJ2-3; 10 positions agree with TRBD2. CDR1 is LNHDA, CDR2 SQIVND, per germline (reference sequence). After removal of 6 bases from V and 3 bases from J, the junction contained 9 bases not matched to a gene. The CDR3 sequence is 16 residues long. Supplemented by reference TRBV19 and TRBJ2-3, the full variable domain reads DGGITQSPKYLFRKEGQNVTLSCEQNLNHDAMYWYRQDPGQGLRLIYYSQIVNDFQKGDIAEGYSVSREKKESFPLTVTSAQKNPTAFYLCASRETPAGGTDTQYFGPGTRLTVL.